This T cell receptor beta chain was sequenced during a study of shared clonotypes between healthy human individuals (TCRdb year 2020). Context from the whole study: A couple of women and three men aged 18 to 49 years were included in the cohort. For each donor, CD4 naive and CD4 memory were each given three plates, CD8 naive was given two plates, and CD8 memory was given one plate. Blood TCR repertoires of five healthy adults were deeply sequenced to estimate repertoire size and the extent of clonotype sharing between individuals. To increase sequencing depth and limit assay-specific biases, TCR repertoire library preparation and sequencing were carried out by different laboratories using diverse techniques. Per donor, leukapheresis produced somewhere between about 0.9 and 9.5 billion PBMCs. The full study reports these points: Estimated clonotype richness was generally larger for naive than for memory subsets. Pairwise subsampling led to the expectation that sequencing depth would affect the degree of clonotype sharing among donors. The small number of donors limited the genetic and exposure-history diversity represented. Rarefaction of sorted-subset datasets indicated incomplete sequencing despite the large sequencing depth. Compared with non-shared clonotypes, the clonotypes found in all four sorted-subset donors had higher generation probabilities. Across several donors, 4.5% to 6.5% of naive CD4, over 3% of naive CD8, 2% to 2.5% of memory CD4, and under 0.45% of memory CD8 clonotypes were shared. Sampling was restricted to blood, and TCR repertoires in tissue are likely to differ from TCR repertoires in blood.

Relative to germline, V is 8 bases shorter and J is 0 bases shorter, with 10 bases between their ends. The CDR3 numbers 13 residues from cysteine through phenylalanine. CDR3 DNA only is kept here, 39 bases in frame from base 1. Via the germline V gene, CDR1 is SNHLY and CDR2 FYNNEI. Note on this clone: Its antigen has not been determined. The record has no base qualities; no much larger clone is one base away. Other DNA sequences from this sample encode an identical CDR3 as well.

Using the deep immunoSEQ assay, multiplex PCR amplified TCR CDR3 regions from genomic DNA. Extracted genomic DNA from each cell subset was distributed evenly across all wells of several immunoSEQ 96-well plates, and each plate was treated as a replicate. For sorted subsets, around 0.2 ug genomic DNA, equal to tens of thousands of T cell genomes, was loaded into each replicate PCR. Purified libraries were quantified with a Qubit 3.0 fluorometer, sized on a Bioanalyzer 2100, and re-quantified with the KAPA Library Quantification kit. Every immunoSEQ 96-well plate was sequenced on a separate single-read 150-cycle Illumina NextSeq 550 flow cell. Processing in the source paper ran as follows. Because the immunoSEQ output held only junctional sequences and lacked quality scores, the filtering could not match the filtering applied to full-length reads. To assign V/J genes and CDR3, sequences were annotated against IMGT germline references using PyIR, a Python wrapper for IgBLAST v1.9. Reads were filtered out if the reads had weak V/J assignments (E-value above 1e-6), no CDR3, stop codons, out-of-frame junctions, or ambiguous translated residues. V3J clonotypes were defined as sequences sharing an identical inferred V gene, J gene, and CDR3 amino acid sequence. Percentage overlap between repertoires was calculated by dividing the number of shared unique clonotypes by the size of the smaller repertoire. Repertoire richness was assessed with RTK rarefaction, the Chao1 estimator, and Recon v2.1 estimates of unobserved clonotypes. For all TCRbeta clonotypes obtained by the gDNA method from a few donors, generation probabilities were computed with OLGA. TCRdb took over this immuneACCESS table, retaining in-frame rearrangements with V and J assigned. Such tables are incomplete; in checked studies, under half of the missing clones stem from an unresolved V gene, and the remainder is unexplained. Clone size and the V and J calls come from that table; the DNA yielded D and trimming. This sample lists roughly 1,000,000 clones; about four fifths were detected once. The biggest ten clones account for 0.55% to 0.7% of the sample.

The donors were healthy, HIV-negative adults with no recently reported acute infections or vaccinations. Every donor was a Caucasian adult living in Nashville, Tennessee, USA. CD4+ T cells were enriched by magnetic negative selection, after which naive cells were positively selected on CD45RA and the negative fraction was taken as the memory subset. Blood was collected by leukapheresis, and PBMCs were isolated by Ficoll-Histopaque density gradient centrifugation and then cryopreserved in liquid nitrogen vapor phase. Analytical flow cytometry was used to check the purity and quantity of each magnetically sorted T cell population. From each sorted fraction, genomic DNA was isolated and quantified by UV absorbance on a Nanodrop 2000c.

The clonotype was recovered from a man aged 18 to 30 in good health. Some clones in this sample may be carry-over from other donors' samples. The chain uses TRBV2 and TRBJ1-1; the D gene remains uncertain. Sequencing was done on a sample of memory CD4+ T cells from PBMCs. The sample's cell subset or site label, decoded: CD45RA-negative fraction. CDR3 region: CASSPEMNTEAFF. The DNA reads as follows: TGTGCCAGCTCCCCCGAGATGAACACTGAAGCTTTCTTT.